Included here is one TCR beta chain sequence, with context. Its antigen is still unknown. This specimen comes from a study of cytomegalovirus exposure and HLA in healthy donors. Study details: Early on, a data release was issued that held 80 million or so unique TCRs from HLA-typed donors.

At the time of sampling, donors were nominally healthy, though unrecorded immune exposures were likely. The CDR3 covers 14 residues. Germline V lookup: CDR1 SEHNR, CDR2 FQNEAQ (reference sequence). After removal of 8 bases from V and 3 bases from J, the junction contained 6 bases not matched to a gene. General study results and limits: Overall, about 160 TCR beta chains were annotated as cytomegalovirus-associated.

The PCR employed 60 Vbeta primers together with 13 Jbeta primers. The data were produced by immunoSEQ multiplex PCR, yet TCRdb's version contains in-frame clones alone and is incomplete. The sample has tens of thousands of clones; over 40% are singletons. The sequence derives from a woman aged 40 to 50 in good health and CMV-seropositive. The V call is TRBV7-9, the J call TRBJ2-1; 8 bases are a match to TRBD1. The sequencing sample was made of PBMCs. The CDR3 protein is CASGTGVFYNEQFF. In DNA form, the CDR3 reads TGTGCCAGCGGGACAGGCGTTTTCTACAATGAGCAGTTCTTC.